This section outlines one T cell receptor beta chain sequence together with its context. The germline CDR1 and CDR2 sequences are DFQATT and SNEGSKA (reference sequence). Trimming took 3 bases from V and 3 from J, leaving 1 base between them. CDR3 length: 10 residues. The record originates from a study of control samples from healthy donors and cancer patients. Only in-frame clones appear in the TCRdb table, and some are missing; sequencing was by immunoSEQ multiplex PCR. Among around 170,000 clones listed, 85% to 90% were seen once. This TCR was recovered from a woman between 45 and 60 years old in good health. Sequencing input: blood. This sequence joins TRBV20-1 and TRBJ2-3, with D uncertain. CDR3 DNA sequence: TGCAGTGCTAGGACAGATACGCAGTATTTT. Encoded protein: CSARTDTQYF.